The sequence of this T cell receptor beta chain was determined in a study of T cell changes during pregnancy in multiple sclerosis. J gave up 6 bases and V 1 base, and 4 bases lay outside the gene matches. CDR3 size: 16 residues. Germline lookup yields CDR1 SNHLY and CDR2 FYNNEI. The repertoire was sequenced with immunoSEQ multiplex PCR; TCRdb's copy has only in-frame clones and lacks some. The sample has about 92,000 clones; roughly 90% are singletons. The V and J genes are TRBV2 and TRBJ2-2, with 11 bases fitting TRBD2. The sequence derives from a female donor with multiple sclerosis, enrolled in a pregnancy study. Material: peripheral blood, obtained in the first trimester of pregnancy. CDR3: CASSEELAGVAGELFF. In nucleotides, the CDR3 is TGTGCCAGCAGTGAAGAACTAGCGGGAGTGGCCGGGGAGCTGTTTTTT. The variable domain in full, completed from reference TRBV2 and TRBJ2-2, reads EPEVTQTPSHQVTQMGQEVILRCVPISNHLYFYWYRQILGQKVEFLVSFYNNEISEKSEIFDDQFSVERPDGSNFTLKIRSTKLEDSAMYFCASSEELAGVAGELFFGEGSRLTVL.